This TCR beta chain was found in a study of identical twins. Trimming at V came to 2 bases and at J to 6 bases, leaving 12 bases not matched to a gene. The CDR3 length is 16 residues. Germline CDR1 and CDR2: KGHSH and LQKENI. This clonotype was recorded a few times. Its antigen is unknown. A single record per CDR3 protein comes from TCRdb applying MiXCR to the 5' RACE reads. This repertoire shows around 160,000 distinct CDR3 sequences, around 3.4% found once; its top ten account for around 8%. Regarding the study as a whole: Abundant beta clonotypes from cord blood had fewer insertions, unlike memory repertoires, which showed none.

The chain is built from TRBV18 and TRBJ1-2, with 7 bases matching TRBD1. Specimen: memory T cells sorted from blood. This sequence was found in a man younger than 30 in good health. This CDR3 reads CASSPSAEGARHGYTF. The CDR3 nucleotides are TGTGCCAGCTCACCATCCGCGGAGGGGGCGAGGCATGGCTACACCTTC.